The T cell receptor beta chain described here comes from a study of T cells in Graves' hyperthyroidism and ophthalmopathy (dated by TCRdb to the late 2010s). Study-level background: To identify distinguishing TCR V-J signatures, a discovery cohort of some 99 patients was used, comprising 43 with Graves' ophthalmopathy and about 59 with stable Graves' hyperthyroidism. The study also compared thyroid tissue and blood T-cell repertoires from about 6 Graves' hyperthyroidism patients. According to the paper, TCR Vbeta CDR3 sequencing was carried out on over 130 peripheral blood samples, which came from fewer than 50 ophthalmopathy, fewer than 80 hyperthyroidism and roughly 17 progressor patients. Prospective prediction of ophthalmopathy was tested in an independent validation cohort consisting of fewer than 20 hyperthyroidism patients and more than 15 patients who later progressed to ophthalmopathy. After blood sampling, hyperthyroidism patients were treated with methimazole at a starting dose of 30 mg daily, and ophthalmopathy patients were treated with high-dose intravenous methylprednisolone. The approximately 97 discovery patients were randomly divided into training and test sets at a 7:3 ratio.

This clonotype showed up just once. The specificity of this receptor is unknown. This may be a read error: a much more frequent sequence differs by one nucleotide. Graves' hyperthyroidism was defined as stable when no progression to ophthalmopathy occurred over 18 months of follow-up. Hyperthyroidism patients were newly diagnosed, had a disease duration of under 2 months, and were aged 18 to 65 years. The study excluded patients with uncontrolled infections, other autoimmune diseases, pregnancy or lactation. Diagnoses were established on the basis of clinical symptoms, serum thyroxine and TRAb, thyroid ultrasound, and orbital computed tomography. Trizol reagent was used to extract total RNA, and RNA quality was then checked on an Agilent 2100 Bioanalyzer. Based on the germline V gene, the CDR1 and CDR2 sequences are KGHDR and SFDVKD. The CDR3 covers 16 residues, taking in both the cysteine and the phenylalanine. Left in the record is the CDR3 DNA by itself, 48 bases read in frame from the first base.

TCR beta CDR3 regions were amplified from RNA transcripts. The TCR CDR3 was subjected to a first round of RT-PCR using the HTBI primer set and the Qiagen OneStep RT-PCR kit. Libraries were constructed in a second round of multiplex PCR, after which size selection and purification were performed. Sequencing of the libraries was done on an Illumina HiSeq2000 using paired-end 100 bp reads. The original pipeline was this. SOAPnuke was used to process the raw data, removing reads that contained adapters or uncalled bases, had a mean Phred below 15, or lacked an exact match to the constant primer or identifier. High-quality paired reads were merged with COPE v1.2.5, and unique nucleotide sequences were defined as clonotypes. MiTCR v1.1 was used to align clonotypes to the IMGT TRBV, TRBD and TRBJ reference segments. Only V-J combinations with frequency above 0.0001, covering 99% to 99.2% of repertoires, were analysed. The TCS score was defined as the ratio of F50 (clonal expansion) to E x V (chaos), calculated using BLOSUM62-based TCRdist between CDR3 peptides within each V-J. Welch's t-statistics and random forest reduced roughly 530 V-J features to about 12, which were used in a naive Bayes classifier (R e1071). The Morisita-Horn index was used to measure how similar the thyroid and blood repertoires were. TCRdb reprocessing: public reads trimmed at Q25 with fastp, clones called with MiXCR, in-frame beta chains kept. Rows are unified per CDR3 protein, each entry keeping the most common DNA and genes. None of the V and J calls come from the authors' own analysis; TCRdb made them. Across this sample there are roughly 570,000 distinct CDR3 sequences, with under 60% seen only once. Jointly, the top ten make up 7.5% to 8.5% of the sample.

The paper's findings and limits, for the study overall: In cross-validation, a model built on a 13 V-J signature told ophthalmopathy apart from stable hyperthyroidism with under 90% sensitivity and approximately 81% specificity, and in testing the same model reached 80%/75%. Most expanded thyroid clonotypes (frequency above 0.001) were also detected in blood, suggesting blood repertoires may reflect thyroid immune responses. No statistical method was used to fix the sample size in advance, and group allocation was not hidden from the investigators. In validation, the model predicted progression to ophthalmopathy with just under 71% sensitivity and roughly 75% specificity, a median of approximately 6.7 months before onset.

Material: peripheral blood or thyroid tissue (not recorded which). This sequence was found in a young woman with Graves' hyperthyroidism. The chain is assembled from TRBV24-1 and TRBJ2-7; TRBD2 might be the D gene, on 6 matching bases. In nucleotides, the sequence is TGTGTCACCAGTGATTTCAATGCGGAGGGTGATTACGAGCAGTACTTC. Its translation is CVTSDFNAEGDYEQYF.